This record covers a single TCR beta chain. Its antigen is unidentified. The junction had 8 bases not matched to a gene; V was cut back by 2 bases and J by 4 bases. This CDR3 has 16 residues. Germline CDR1 is SGDLS and CDR2 is YYNGEE. This entry belongs to a study of T cell responses to AZD1222 COVID-19 vaccine. Study background: Analysis merged second doses at about 4 or about 12 weeks.

Study conclusions and caveats: Spike-specific TCR breadth rose after two AZD1222 doses, and depth rose as well. The CD4 TCRs associated with vaccination extended across spike and predominated at 160-218 and 743-854. Clonal diversity was possibly underestimated, and the donors were mostly white British, with more females.

Sequencing was performed with immunoSEQ multiplex PCR; in TCRdb, only in-frame clones are kept and a portion is missing. The table has over 150,000 clones, roughly 89% seen once. This TCR came from an adult in good health. The V and J genes are TRBV9 and TRBJ2-1, with 8 bases matching TRBD2. The sample consisted of peripheral blood, taken on day 0 of AZD1222 vaccination. As DNA, the CDR3 is TGTGCCAGCAGCGTGCGATGGGGACTAGGATACAATGAGCAGTTCTTC. Encoded protein: CASSVRWGLGYNEQFF.